This TCR beta chain originates from a study of T cells in Graves' hyperthyroidism and ophthalmopathy. Each person with ophthalmopathy scored at least 3 on the Clinical Activity Score, reached NOSPECS grade 4 or higher, and had been ill under 3 months. V lost 2 bases to trimming and J lost 5 bases, with 9 bases between them. Germline V gene data show CDR1 as LGHDT and CDR2 as YNNKEL (reference sequence). This CDR3 has 14 amino acids. Researchers amplified the TCR beta CDR3 regions from RNA transcripts. First-round RT-PCR of the TCR CDR3 relied on the HTBI primer set. TCRdb independently ran MiXCR on the multiplex PCR reads; one entry per CDR3 protein. The sample includes hundreds of thousands of distinct CDR3 sequences, about 20% of them seen just once.

This chain links TRBV3-1 with TRBJ1-4, with unresolved D. The sample taken for sequencing was blood. This TCR was sampled from a man aged 25-45 years with Graves' ophthalmopathy. CDR3 coding DNA: TGTGCCAGCAGCCAAAGTCCAAAAAATGAAAAACTGTTTTTT. As protein: CASSQSPKNEKLFF.